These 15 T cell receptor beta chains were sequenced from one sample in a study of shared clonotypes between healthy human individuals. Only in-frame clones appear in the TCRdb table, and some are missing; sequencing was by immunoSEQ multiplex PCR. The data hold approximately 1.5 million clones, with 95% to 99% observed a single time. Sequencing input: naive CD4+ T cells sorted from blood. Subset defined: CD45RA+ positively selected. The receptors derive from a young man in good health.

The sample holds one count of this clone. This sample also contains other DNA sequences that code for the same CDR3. As DNA, the CDR3 is TGCAGCGTTCGGGGGACAGTGAACACCGGGGAGCTGTTTTTT. This translates into CSVRGTVNTGELFF. V is TRBV29-1 and J is TRBJ2-2; D might be TRBD1 (7 bases). V was pared by 5 bases and J by 1 base, with 11 bases between. From germline, CDR1 is SQVTM and CDR2 ANQGSEA. The CDR3 is 14 residues long.

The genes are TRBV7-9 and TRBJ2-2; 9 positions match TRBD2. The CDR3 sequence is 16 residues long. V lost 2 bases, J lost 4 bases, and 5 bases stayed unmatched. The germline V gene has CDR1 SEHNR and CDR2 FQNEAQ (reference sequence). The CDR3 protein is CASSLPSGTPTGELFF. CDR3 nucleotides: TGTGCCAGCAGCTTACCTAGCGGGACCCCCACCGGGGAGCTGTTTTTT.

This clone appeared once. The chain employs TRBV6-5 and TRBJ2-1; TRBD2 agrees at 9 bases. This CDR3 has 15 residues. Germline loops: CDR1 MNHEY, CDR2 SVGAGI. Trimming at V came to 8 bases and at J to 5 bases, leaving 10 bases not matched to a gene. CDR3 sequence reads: CASGGNSGSHNEQFF. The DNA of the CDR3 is TGTGCCAGCGGAGGAAATAGCGGGAGCCACAATGAGCAGTTCTTC.

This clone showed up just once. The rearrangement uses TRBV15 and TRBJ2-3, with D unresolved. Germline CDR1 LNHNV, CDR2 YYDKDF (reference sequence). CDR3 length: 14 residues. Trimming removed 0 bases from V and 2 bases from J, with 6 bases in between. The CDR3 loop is CATSRDDYTDTQYF. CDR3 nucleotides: TGTGCCACCAGCAGAGACGATTACACAGATACGCAGTATTTT.

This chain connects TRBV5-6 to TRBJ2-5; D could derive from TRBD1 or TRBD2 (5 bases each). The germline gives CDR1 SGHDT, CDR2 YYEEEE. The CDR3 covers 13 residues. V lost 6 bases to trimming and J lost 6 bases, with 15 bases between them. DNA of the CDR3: TGTGCCAGCACCGGCCCGGGGCCGAAGACCCAGTACTTC. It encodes CASTGPGPKTQYF.

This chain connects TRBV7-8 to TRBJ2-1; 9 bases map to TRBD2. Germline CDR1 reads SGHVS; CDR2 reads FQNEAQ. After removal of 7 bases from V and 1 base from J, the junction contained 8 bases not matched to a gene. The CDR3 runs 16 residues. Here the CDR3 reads CASTQAGGSSYNEQFF. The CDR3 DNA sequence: TGTGCCAGCACTCAGGCGGGAGGGTCATCCTACAATGAGCAGTTCTTC.

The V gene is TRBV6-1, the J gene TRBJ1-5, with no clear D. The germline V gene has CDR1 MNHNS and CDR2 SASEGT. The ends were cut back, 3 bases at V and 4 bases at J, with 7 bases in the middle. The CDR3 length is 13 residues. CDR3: CASSDARNQPQHF. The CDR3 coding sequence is TGTGCCAGCAGTGACGCCAGGAATCAGCCCCAGCATTTT.

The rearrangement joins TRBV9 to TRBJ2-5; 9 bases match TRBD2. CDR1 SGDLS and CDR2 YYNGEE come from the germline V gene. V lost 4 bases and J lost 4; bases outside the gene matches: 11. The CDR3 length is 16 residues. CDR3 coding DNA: TGTGCCAGCAGCCAGCCGGAGCTAGCGGGAAGAGAGACCCAGTACTTC. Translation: CASSQPELAGRETQYF. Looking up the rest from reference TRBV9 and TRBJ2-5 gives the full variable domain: DSGVTQTPKHLITATGQRVTLRCSPRSGDLSVYWYQQSLDQGLQFLIQYYNGEERAKGNILERFSAQQFPDLHSELNLSSLELGDSALYFCASSQPELAGRETQYFGPGTRLLVL.

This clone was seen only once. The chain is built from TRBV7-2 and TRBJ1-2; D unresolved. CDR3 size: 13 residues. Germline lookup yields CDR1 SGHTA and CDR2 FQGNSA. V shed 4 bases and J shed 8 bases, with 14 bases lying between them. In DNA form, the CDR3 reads TGTGCCAGCAGCTCTAGGAGCAGCCTAGGCTACACCTTC. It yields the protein CASSSRSSLGYTF.

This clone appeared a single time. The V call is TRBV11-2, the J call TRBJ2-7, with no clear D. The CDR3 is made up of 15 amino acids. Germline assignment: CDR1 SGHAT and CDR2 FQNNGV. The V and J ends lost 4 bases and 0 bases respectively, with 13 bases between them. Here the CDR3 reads CASSSTLTSSYEQYF. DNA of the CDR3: TGTGCCAGCAGCTCAACTCTAACGAGCTCCTACGAGCAGTACTTC.

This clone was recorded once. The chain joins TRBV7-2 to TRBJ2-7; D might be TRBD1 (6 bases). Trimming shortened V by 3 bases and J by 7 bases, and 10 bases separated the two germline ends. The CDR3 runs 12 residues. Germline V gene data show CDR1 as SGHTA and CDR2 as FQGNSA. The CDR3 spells CASSFRGGEQYF. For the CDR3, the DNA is TGTGCCAGCAGCTTCAGGGGCGGTGAGCAGTACTTC.

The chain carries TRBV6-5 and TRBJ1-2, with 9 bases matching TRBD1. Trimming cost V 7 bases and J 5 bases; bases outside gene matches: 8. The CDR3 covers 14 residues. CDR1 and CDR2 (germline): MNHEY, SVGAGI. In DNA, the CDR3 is TGTGCCAGCACCCCGGGGACAGGGAGATATGGCTACACCTTC. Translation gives CASTPGTGRYGYTF.

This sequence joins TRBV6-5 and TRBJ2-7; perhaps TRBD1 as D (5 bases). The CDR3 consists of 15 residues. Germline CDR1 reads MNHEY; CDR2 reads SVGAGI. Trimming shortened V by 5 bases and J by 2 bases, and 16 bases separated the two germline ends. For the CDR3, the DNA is TGTGCCAGCAGTCGTACGCGACAGTCCCCCTACGAGCAGTACTTC. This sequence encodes CASSRTRQSPYEQYF.

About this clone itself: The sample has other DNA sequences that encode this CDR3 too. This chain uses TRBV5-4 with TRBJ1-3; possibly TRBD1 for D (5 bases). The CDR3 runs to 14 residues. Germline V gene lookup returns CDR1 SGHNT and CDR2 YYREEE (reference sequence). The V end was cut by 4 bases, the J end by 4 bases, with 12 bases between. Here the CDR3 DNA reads TGTGCCAGCAGCCTTCAGGGCTCAGGAAACACCATATATTTT. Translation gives CASSLQGSGNTIYF. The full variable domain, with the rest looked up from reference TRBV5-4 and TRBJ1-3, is ETGVTQSPTHLIKTRGQQVTLRCSSQSGHNTVSWYQQALGQGPQFIFQYYREEENGRGNFPPRFSGLQFPNYSSELNVNALELDDSALYLCASSLQGSGNTIYFGEGSWLTVV.

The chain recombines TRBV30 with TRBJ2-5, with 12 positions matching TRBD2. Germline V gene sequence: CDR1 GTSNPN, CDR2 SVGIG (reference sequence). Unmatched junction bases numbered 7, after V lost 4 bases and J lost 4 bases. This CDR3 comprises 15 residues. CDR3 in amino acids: CAWNLLAGGLETQYF. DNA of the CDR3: TGTGCCTGGAACCTACTAGCGGGAGGATTAGAGACCCAGTACTTC.